This T cell receptor beta chain was identified during a study of identical twins. As concerns this clonotype: As yet, its antigen is unknown.

With 4 bases clipped from V and 3 bases from J, the junction kept 7 bases outside the gene matches. CDR1 is LGHDT, CDR2 YNNKEL, per germline (reference sequence). This CDR3 is built from 17 residues. TCRdb recomputed calls from the 5' RACE reads with MiXCR, one row per CDR3 protein. The sample shows 450,000 or so distinct CDR3 sequences, roughly a quarter of them seen only once. Study-level points and caveats: Twins' surplus sharing was weaker for beta out-of-frame sequences.

These data were also reused for a study on T cells expressing NK-cell markers. As that study records: All TCR beta repertoires analysed originated from sorted CD3+CD56+NKG2C+, CD3+CD56+NKG2C- and CD3+CD56-NKG2C+ T cells. Most of the eight sequenced donors tested HCMV-seropositive; one tested seronegative. Only alpha-beta TCR T cells were sorted in several experiments, using an anti-gamma-delta TCR antibody.

The sequenced material came from CD4+ T cells sorted from blood. This receptor was taken from a woman aged 18-29 years in good health. The chain is built from TRBV3-1 and TRBJ2-3, with TRBD2 matching over 13 bases. The CDR3 DNA is TGTGCCAGCAGCCCTTGGACTAGCGGGAGAGGGACAGATACGCAGTATTTT. Encoded protein: CASSPWTSGRGTDTQYF.